The present T cell receptor beta chain was sequenced within a study of blood T cell repertoires in COVID-19. Overall study context: From the United States, Italy and Spain came samples of acute and convalescent COVID-19. Nucleic acid was either cDNA or gDNA, and it came from T cells, B-cell-depleted T cells, or PBMCs.

Seattle enrolled patients during active infection and tracked them longitudinally. Original processing methods: For nucleated cells, counts were estimated from reference gene primer amplification. Assay used: immunoSEQ multiplex PCR; TCRdb lists only in-frame clones, some missing. Clonal size and the V and J genes are those of that table, whereas D and trimming came from the DNA. The sample consists of almost 200,000 clones, roughly 83% of them appearing once. Trimming took 1 base from V and 0 from J, leaving 4 bases between them. The CDR3 covers 13 residues. Germline CDR1 is GTSNPN and CDR2 is SVGIG (reference sequence).

Sequenced sample: peripheral blood. The sequence came from a middle-aged woman with COVID-19, enrolled during active disease. The chain couples TRBV30 to TRBJ1-3; D unresolved. CDR3 nucleotides: TGTGCCTGGAGTGCGAGCTCTGGAAACACCATATATTTT. Protein product: CAWSASSGNTIYF.